The entry that follows covers one TCR beta chain sequence. This record belongs to a study of blood T cell repertoires in COVID-19. About the research overall: Acute-phase and convalescent COVID-19 samples originated in the United States, Italy and Spain. In each case, the material was cDNA or gDNA derived from T cells, B-cell-depleted T cells, or PBMCs.

The authors' processing: How many nucleated cells were present was estimated from reference gene primer amplification. Some clones are missing from TCRdb's copy, which holds only in-frame ones; the method was immunoSEQ multiplex PCR. D and trimming come from the DNA, and the V and J calls and clone size come from that table. The table records some 240,000 clones, roughly 88% of them present only once. Looked up from germline, CDR1 is MDHEN and CDR2 is SYDVKM. V gave up 9 bases and J gave up 4 bases, with 16 bases separating them. The CDR3 covers 14 residues. The TCR comes from a woman between 40 and 55 years old who had recovered from COVID-19. This rearrangement joins TRBV28 to TRBJ1-5; TRBD1 might be the D (6 bases). Sequenced: peripheral blood. CDR3 coding DNA: TGTGCCAGTTCTGGGGGCGGAACTAATCAGCCCCAGCATTTT. Translation gives CASSGGGTNQPQHF. The full variable domain, its missing parts supplied by reference TRBV28 and TRBJ1-5, is DVKVTQSSRYLVKRTGEKVFLECVQDMDHENMFWYRQDPGLGLRLIYFSYDVKMKEKGDIPEGYSVSREKKERFSLILESASTNQTSMYLCASSGGGTNQPQHFGDGTRLSIL.